The clone carrying this T cell receptor (beta chain) is medium-sized. Its antigen is still unknown. The CDR3 loop spans 13 amino acids. Trimming removed 4 bases from V and 12 bases from J, with 18 bases in between. CDR1 MNHNS and CDR2 SASEGT come from the germline V gene. Method: immunoSEQ multiplex PCR; TCRdb's copy keeps in-frame clones and lacks some. The sample lists 58,000 or so clones; 45% to 65% were seen once. This record comes from a study of cytotoxic CD8 clonotypes in ibrutinib-treated CLL. Whole-study context: After treatment lasting a median about 13 months, range 6 to 36, response samples were collected. General study points: Starting clonality was above that of age-matched healthy donors and tracked circulating CD8+ T-cell counts.

The sample here was PBMCs, taken after 12 months of ibrutinib treatment. This chain uses TRBV6-1 with TRBJ1-2; D ambiguous. This receptor was taken from a human donor with chronic lymphocytic leukemia. This CDR3 reads CASSVTQLGWDTF. Written as DNA, the CDR3 is TGTGCCAGCAGTGTGACCCAGCTAGGATGGGACACCTTC.